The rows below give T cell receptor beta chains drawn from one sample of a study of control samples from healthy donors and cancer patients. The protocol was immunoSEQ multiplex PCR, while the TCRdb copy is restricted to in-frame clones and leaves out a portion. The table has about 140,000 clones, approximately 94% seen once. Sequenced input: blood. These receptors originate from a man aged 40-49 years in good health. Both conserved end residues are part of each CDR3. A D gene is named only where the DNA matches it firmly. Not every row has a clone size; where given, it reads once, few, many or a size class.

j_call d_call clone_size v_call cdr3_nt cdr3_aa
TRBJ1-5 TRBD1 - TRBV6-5 TGTGCCAGCAGGCCGACAGGGAATCAGCCCCAGCATTTT CASRPTGNQPQHF
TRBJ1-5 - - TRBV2 TGTGCCAGCAGTGTGCGAGAAGGAGGTGCAAATCAGCCCCAGCATTTT CASSVREGGANQPQHF
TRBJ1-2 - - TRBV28 TGTGCCAGCAGCGGTTTTGAGAACGGTGACAGCCCGTATGTTAGACCCTATGGCTACACCTTC CASSGFENGDSPYVRPYGYTF
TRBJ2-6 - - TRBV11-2 TGTGCCAGCAGCTTCGGATCCACTGGGGCCAACGTCCTGACTTTC CASSFGSTGANVLTF
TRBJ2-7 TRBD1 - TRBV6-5 TGTGCCAGCAGTCAGCAAGGGGGCAACTACGAGCAGTACTTC CASSQQGGNYEQYF
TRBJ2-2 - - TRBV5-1 TGCGCCAGCAGCTTCGACAGGTCGAACACCGGGGAGCTGTTTTTT CASSFDRSNTGELFF
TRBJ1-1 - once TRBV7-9 TGTGCCAGCAGCTTACTAGACCGGCCGGAAGCTTTCTTT CASSLLDRPEAFF
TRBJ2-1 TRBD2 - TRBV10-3 TGTGCCATCAAGATGGCGGGGGGTTCCTACAATGAGCAGTTCTTC CAIKMAGGSYNEQFF
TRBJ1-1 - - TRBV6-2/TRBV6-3 TGTGCCAGCAGTTTGGCGGGGGGGGCTGGTACTGAAGCTTTCTTT CASSLAGGAGTEAFF
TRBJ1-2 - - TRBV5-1 TGCGCCAGCAGCTTGGGGGACCCCCTAGATAGCTACACCTTC CASSLGDPLDSYTF
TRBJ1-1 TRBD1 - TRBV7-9 TGTGCCAGCAGTTGGAGACAGGGCGACACTGAAGCTTTCTTT CASSWRQGDTEAFF
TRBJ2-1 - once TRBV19 TGTGCCAGTAGTCTGACAGGTCCCTTCTACAATGAGCAGTTCTTC CASSLTGPFYNEQFF
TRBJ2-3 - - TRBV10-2 TGCGCCAGCAGTCAGGCAGATACGCAGTATTTT CASSQADTQYF
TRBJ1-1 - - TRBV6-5 TGTGCCAGCAGTTACGAGGGAATCACTGAAGCTTTCTTT CASSYEGITEAFF
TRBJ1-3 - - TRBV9 TGTGCCAGCAGCGTAGGCGGGGGGATGTCTGGAAACACCATATATTTT CASSVGGGMSGNTIYF
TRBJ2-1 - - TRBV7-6 TGTGCCAGCAGCTTAGCGCAGTACAATGAGCAGTTCTTC CASSLAQYNEQFF
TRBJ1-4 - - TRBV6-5 TGTGCCAGCAGTTACTCGAGGACGGGAGTTGAAAAACTGTTTTTT CASSYSRTGVEKLFF
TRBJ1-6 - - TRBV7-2 TGTGCCAGCAGCTTGGAGGACCCCTCCTATAATTCACCCCTCCACTTT CASSLEDPSYNSPLHF
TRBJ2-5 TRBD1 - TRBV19 TGTGCCAGTAGTATAGCGGGACAGGGAGAGACCCAGTACTTC CASSIAGQGETQYF
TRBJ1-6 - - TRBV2 TGTGCCAGCGTTGGCCAGAAGAATTCACCCCTCCACTTT CASVGQKNSPLHF
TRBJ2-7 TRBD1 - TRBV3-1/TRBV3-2 TGTGCCAGCAGCCAGCGGGGACAGGGCAGCTCCTACGAGCAGTACTTC CASSQRGQGSSYEQYF
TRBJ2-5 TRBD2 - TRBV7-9 TGTGCCAGCAGCCCCGGGACTAGCGGGACGTACCAAGAGACCCAGTACTTC CASSPGTSGTYQETQYF
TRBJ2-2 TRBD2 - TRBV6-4 TGTGCCAGCAGCGACATAGGACTAGCGGGAGGTTACACCGGGGAGCTGTTTTTT CASSDIGLAGGYTGELFF
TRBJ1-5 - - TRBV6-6 TGTGCCGGCAGTTACGTAGGGGTCTCACGCAATCAGCCCCAGCATTTT CAGSYVGVSRNQPQHF
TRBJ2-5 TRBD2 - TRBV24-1 TGTGCCACCAGTGATCCCACTAGCGGGGGCTTGGAGACCCAGTACTTC CATSDPTSGGLETQYF
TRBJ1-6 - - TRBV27 TGTGCCAGCAGTCTCTATAATTCACCCCTCCACTTT CASSLYNSPLHF
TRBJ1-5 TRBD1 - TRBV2 TGTGCCAGCAGGCCTGGACAGGGGGGGAAAGGCCCGCATTTT CASRPGQGGKGPHF
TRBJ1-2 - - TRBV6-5 TGTGCCAGCAGTTACTCGATCGCCAGGGATCACTATGGCTACACCTTC CASSYSIARDHYGYTF
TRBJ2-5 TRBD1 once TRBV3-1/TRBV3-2 TGTGCCAGCAGCCAGACAGGGGGCTGGGAGACCCAGTACTTC CASSQTGGWETQYF
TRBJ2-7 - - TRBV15 TGTGCCACCAGCAGAGCAGGGGTTGGCTACGAGCAGTACTTC CATSRAGVGYEQYF
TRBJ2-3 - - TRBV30 TGTGCCTGGAGCTCAAACCGGGCGCGCACAGATACGCAGTATTTT CAWSSNRARTDTQYF
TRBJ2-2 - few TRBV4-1 TGCGCCAGCAGCATCCACACCGGGGAGCTGTTTTTT CASSIHTGELFF
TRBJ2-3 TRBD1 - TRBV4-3 TGCGCCAGCAGCCAAGAGTGGCAGGGGGAAGATACGCAGTATTTT CASSQEWQGEDTQYF
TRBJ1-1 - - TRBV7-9 TGTGCCAGCAGCCTCTTGGGCTTGAACACTGAAGCTTTCTTT CASSLLGLNTEAFF
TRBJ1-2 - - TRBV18 TGTGCCAGCTCTGAAAGGGGCTCCTATGGCTACACCTTC CASSERGSYGYTF
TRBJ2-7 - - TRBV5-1 TGCGCCAGCAGCTTGGGGGGTAGCTTCCACGAGCAGTACTTC CASSLGGSFHEQYF
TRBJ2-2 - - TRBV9 TGTGCCAGCAGCGTAGACGGGACGACCGGGGAGCTGTTTTTT CASSVDGTTGELFF
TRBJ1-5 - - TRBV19 TGTGCCAGTAGTCCCGGCGGGCCCCAGCATTTT CASSPGGPQHF
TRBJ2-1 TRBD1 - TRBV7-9 TGTGCCAGCAGCTTAGGACAGGGTGACAATGAGCAGTTCTTC CASSLGQGDNEQFF
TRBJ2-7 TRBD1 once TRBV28 TGTGCCAGCACCATAGGGGGCTTCTACGAGCAGTACTTC CASTIGGFYEQYF
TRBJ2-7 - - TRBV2 TGTGCCAGCAGTGGGTGGGACGGTCCCTACGAGCAGTACTTC CASSGWDGPYEQYF
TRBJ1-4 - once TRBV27 TGTGCCAGCAGTTTAAGACAGTTAAATGAAAAACTGTTTTTT CASSLRQLNEKLFF
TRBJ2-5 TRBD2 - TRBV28 TGTGCCAGCAGTTTAAGGGGACTAGCGGGGTTCTGGTACCAAGAGACCCAGTACTTC CASSLRGLAGFWYQETQYF
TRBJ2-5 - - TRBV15 TGTGCCACCAGCAGACTCACACGTGGGGAGACCCAGTACTTC CATSRLTRGETQYF
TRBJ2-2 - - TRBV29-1 TGCAGCGTCGACGGAGTCAACACCGGGGAGCTGTTTTTT CSVDGVNTGELFF
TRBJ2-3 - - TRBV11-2 TGTGCCAGCAGCCTCACAGATACGCAGTATTTT CASSLTDTQYF
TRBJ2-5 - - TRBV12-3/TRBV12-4 TGTGCCAGCAGAATCGGGGGAGAGACCCAGTACTTC CASRIGGETQYF
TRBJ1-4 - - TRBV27 TGTGCCAGCAGTTTGTACGGGACCGGGGAAAAACTGTTTTTT CASSLYGTGEKLFF
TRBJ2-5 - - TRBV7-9 TGTGCCAGCAGCAACAAAAGGGGCAAGTTCCAAGAGACCCAGTACTTC CASSNKRGKFQETQYF
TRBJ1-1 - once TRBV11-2 TGTGCCAGCAGCTTTGGGGGCCCCACTGAAGCTTTCTTT CASSFGGPTEAFF
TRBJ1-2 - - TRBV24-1 TGTGCCACCAGTGTTGGCAGGAACTATGGCTACACCTTC CATSVGRNYGYTF
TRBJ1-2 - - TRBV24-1 TGTGCCACCAGTGAAGAGGGGCGCAACTATGGCTACACCTTC CATSEEGRNYGYTF
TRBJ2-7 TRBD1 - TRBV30 TGTGCCTGGACAAAGGGACAGGGCACCTACGAGCAGTACTTC CAWTKGQGTYEQYF